This T cell receptor (beta chain) is from a study of T-cell reconstitution after alpha-beta-depleted transplantation in children. This clonotype was found a few times. The TCRbeta library was prepared with unique molecular identifiers. TCRdb re-derived calls from the PCR reads in MiXCR, one entry per CDR3 protein. The data show a few hundred thousand distinct CDR3 sequences, with 11% seen just once and roughly 6% held by the top ten. Per the germline V gene, CDR1 is SGDLS and CDR2 is YYNGEE. The CDR3 covers 15 residues. V was clipped by 4 bases and J by 5 bases, with 17 bases between them. The sample consisted of PBMCs from the stem cell graft donor, taken from the stem cell graft. The sequence came from a human donor who donated a stem cell graft to a child with acute myeloid leukemia. This rearrangement joins TRBV9 to TRBJ2-3, with a tentative D call TRBD1 (6 bases). CDR3 sequence reads: CASSSRTRGGDTQYF. As DNA, the CDR3 is TGTGCCAGCAGCTCTCGGACGAGAGGGGGAGATACGCAGTATTTT.